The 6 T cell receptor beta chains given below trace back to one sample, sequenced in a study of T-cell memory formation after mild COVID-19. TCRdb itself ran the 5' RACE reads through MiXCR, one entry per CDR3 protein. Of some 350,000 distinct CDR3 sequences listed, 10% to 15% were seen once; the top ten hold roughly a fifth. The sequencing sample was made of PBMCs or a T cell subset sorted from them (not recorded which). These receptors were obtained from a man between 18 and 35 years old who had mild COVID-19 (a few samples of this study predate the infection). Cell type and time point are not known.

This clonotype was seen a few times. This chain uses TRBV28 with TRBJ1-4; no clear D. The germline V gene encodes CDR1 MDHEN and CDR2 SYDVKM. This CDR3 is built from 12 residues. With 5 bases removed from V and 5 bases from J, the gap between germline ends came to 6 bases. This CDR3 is CASSPRNEKLFF. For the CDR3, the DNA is TGTGCCAGCAGTCCCAGAAATGAAAAACTGTTTTTT.

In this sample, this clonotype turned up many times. The CDR3 spells CAIMGQGVTDTQYF. In DNA, the CDR3 is TGTGCCATCATGGGACAGGGGGTCACAGATACGCAGTATTTT. This sequence joins TRBV10-3 and TRBJ2-3; 11 bases line up with TRBD1. V lost 7 bases to trimming and J lost 2 bases; unmatched junction nucleotides: 2. The CDR3 has 14 amino acids. Germline CDR1 reads ENHRY; CDR2 reads SYGVKD.

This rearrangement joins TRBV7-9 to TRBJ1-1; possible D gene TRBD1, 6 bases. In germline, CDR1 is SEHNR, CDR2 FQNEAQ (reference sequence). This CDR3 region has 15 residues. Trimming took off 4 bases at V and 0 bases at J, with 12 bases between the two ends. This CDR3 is CASSSRQAMNTEAFF. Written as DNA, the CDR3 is TGTGCCAGCAGCTCACGACAGGCCATGAACACTGAAGCTTTCTTT.

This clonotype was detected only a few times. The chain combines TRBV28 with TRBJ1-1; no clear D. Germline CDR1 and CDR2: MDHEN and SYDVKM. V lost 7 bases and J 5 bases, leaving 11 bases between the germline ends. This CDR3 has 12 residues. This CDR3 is CASTEGWTEAFF. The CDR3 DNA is TGTGCCAGCACCGAGGGTTGGACTGAAGCTTTCTTT.

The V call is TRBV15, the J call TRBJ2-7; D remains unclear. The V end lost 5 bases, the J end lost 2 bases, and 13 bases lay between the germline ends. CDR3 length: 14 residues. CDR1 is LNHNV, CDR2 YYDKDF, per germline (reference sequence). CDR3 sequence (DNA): TGTGCCACCAGCCCTCGCCGTGAGGCCTACGAGCAGTACTTC. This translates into CATSPRREAYEQYF.

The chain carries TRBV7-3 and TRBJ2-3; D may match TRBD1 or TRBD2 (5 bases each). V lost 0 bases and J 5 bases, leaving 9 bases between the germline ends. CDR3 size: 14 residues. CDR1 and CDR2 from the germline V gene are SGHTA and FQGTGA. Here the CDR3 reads CASSLTGEVDTQYF. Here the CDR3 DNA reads TGTGCCAGCAGCTTAACGGGGGAAGTAGATACGCAGTATTTT. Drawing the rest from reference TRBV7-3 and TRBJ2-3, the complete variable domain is GAGVSQTPSNKVTEKGKYVELRCDPISGHTALYWYRQSLGQGPEFLIYFQGTGAADDSGLPNDRFFAVRPEGSVSTLKIQRTERGDSAVYLCASSLTGEVDTQYFGPGTRLTVL.